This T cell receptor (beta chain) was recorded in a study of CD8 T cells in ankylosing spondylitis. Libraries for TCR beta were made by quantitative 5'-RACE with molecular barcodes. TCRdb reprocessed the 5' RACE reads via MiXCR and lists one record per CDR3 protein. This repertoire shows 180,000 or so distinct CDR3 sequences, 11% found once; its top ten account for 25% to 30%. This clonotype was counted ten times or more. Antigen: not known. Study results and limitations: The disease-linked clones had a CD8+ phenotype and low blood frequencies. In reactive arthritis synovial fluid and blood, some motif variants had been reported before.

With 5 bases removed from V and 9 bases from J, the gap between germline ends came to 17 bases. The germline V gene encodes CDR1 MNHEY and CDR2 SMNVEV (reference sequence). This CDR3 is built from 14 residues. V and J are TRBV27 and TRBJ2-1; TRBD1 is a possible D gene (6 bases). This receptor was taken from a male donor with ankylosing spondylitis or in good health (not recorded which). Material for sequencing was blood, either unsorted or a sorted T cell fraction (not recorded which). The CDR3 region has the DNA TGTGCCAGCAGTCCTATGGGGACAAAGGGTGAGCAGTTCTTC. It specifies CASSPMGTKGEQFF.